The table lists the clone carrying this T cell receptor beta chain with many counts. There were TCR beta CDR3 regions amplified from RNA transcripts. A set of HTBI primers served as the primers for a first-round RT-PCR of the TCR CDR3. TCRdb re-analysed the multiplex PCR reads in MiXCR, keeping a single row per CDR3 protein. The sample lists approximately 400,000 distinct CDR3 sequences, approximately 14% occurring once. The data stem from a study of T cells in Graves' hyperthyroidism and ophthalmopathy. The CDR3 extends over 12 amino acids. V was shortened by 2 bases and J by 2 bases, with 6 bases between the two germline ends. Germline V gene data show CDR1 as GTSNPN and CDR2 as SVGIG (reference sequence).

What was sequenced was blood. The receptor's source is a woman aged 55-75 years with Graves' hyperthyroidism. The V call is TRBV30, the J call TRBJ2-5; a possible D gene is TRBD1 (6 bases). The CDR3 DNA sequence: TGTGCCTGGAGTCAGGGGCAAGAGACCCAGTACTTC. It is translated as CAWSQGQETQYF.